This T cell receptor (beta chain) was retrieved from a study of CD8+ T cells in alopecia areata. Extracted RNA was reverse transcribed into cDNA, the sequencing template. Only in-frame clones appear in the TCRdb table, and some are missing; sequencing was by immunoSEQ multiplex PCR. Of about 190,000 clones listed, around 58% were seen once; the top ten hold 10% to 15%. V lost 4 bases to trimming and J lost 5 bases, with 14 bases between them. Germline CDR1 is MNHEY and CDR2 is SVGAGI. The CDR3 loop spans 14 amino acids. Regarding treatment: oral pan-JAK inhibitor, 5-10 mg twice daily. This receptor was obtained from a human donor with alopecia areata. The J gene is TRBJ2-5, the V gene TRBV6-5; D possibly corresponds to TRBD2 (6 bases). Sequenced here: CD8+ T cells sorted from blood, sampled at week 24, from a patient treated with tofacitinib. The chain's CDR3 is CASSSVLAMETQYF. CDR3 nucleotide sequence: TGTGCCAGCAGTTCCGTACTAGCAATGGAGACCCAGTACTTC.